Following are 3 T cell receptor beta chains from one sample sequenced in a study of identical twins. Via MiXCR, TCRdb re-called the 5' RACE reads, giving one row per CDR3 protein. The data contain roughly 690,000 distinct CDR3 sequences, 6% to 6.5% of them seen just once; the ten biggest clones take up roughly 1.6%. The sequencing input was naive T cells sorted from blood. These TCRs come from a young man in good health.

This clonotype was seen a handful of times. The V and J genes are TRBV29-1 and TRBJ2-7; TRBD1 matches 8 bases. V shed 8 bases and J 0 bases; nucleotides not matched to a gene: 12. The CDR3 spans 15 residues. Germline CDR1 and CDR2: SQVTM and ANQGSEA. The CDR3 spells CSPWWTGRSSYEQYV. The DNA for the CDR3 is TGCAGCCCCTGGTGGACAGGGAGAAGCTCCTACGAGCAGTACGTC.

This clonotype came up a few times. This sequence joins TRBV5-1 and TRBJ2-5; D perhaps matches TRBD2 (5 bases). Trimming stripped 7 bases from V and 1 base from J, with 20 bases between. The CDR3 has 16 residues. Germline-derived CDR1 and CDR2 are SGHRS and YFSETQ. This chain's CDR3 is CASYSQPEVPQETQYF. The CDR3, as DNA: TGCGCCAGCTACAGCCAGCCGGAGGTCCCCCAAGAGACCCAGTACTTC.

This chain's CDR3 is CASRVWTGDSYEQYF. The DNA for the CDR3 is TGTGCCAGCAGGGTTTGGACAGGGGACTCCTACGAGCAGTACTTC. V gene TRBV6-1 combines with J gene TRBJ2-7; 9 bases are a match to TRBD1. The CDR3 length is 15 residues. The germline CDR1 and CDR2 sequences are MNHNS and SASEGT. The V and J ends lost 6 bases and 0 bases, in that order; junction bases with no gene match: 6.